One sample yielded the 10 T cell receptor beta chains listed below, sequenced in a study of cytomegalovirus exposure and HLA in healthy donors. The PCR was carried out with 60 Vbeta primers and 13 Jbeta primers. Libraries were prepared by immunoSEQ multiplex PCR; TCRdb keeps only in-frame clonotypes and omits some of them. The table records approximately 61,000 clones, about 60% of them present only once. The sample was PBMCs. The receptors here all came from a woman aged 45-65 years in good health and CMV-seronegative.

The rearrangement links TRBV7-9 to TRBJ2-6; D is possibly TRBD1 (6 bases). This CDR3 region has 17 residues. The V gene's germline CDR1 is SEHNR and CDR2 FQNEAQ (reference sequence). V was shortened by 3 bases and J by 0 bases, with 12 bases between the two germline ends. This CDR3 is CASSFGTTSSGANVLTF. The CDR3 DNA is TGTGCCAGCAGCTTTGGGACAACAAGCTCTGGGGCCAACGTCCTGACTTTC. The full variable domain, its missing parts supplied by reference TRBV7-9 and TRBJ2-6, is DTGVSQNPRHKITKRGQNVTFRCDPISEHNRLYWYRQTLGQGPEFLTYFQNEAQLEKSRLLSDRFSAERPKGSFSTLEIQRTEQGDSAMYLCASSFGTTSSGANVLTFGAGSRLTVL.

The chain has TRBV28 and TRBJ1-2; D may be TRBD1 (5 bases). The germline V gene encodes CDR1 MDHEN and CDR2 SYDVKM. Trimming pared 2 bases from V and 4 bases from J, leaving 11 bases between. This CDR3 has 14 amino acids. CDR3: CASSLLTESYGYTF. CDR3 in DNA: TGTGCCAGCAGTTTACTGACAGAGTCCTATGGCTACACCTTC.

The chain links TRBV7-9 to TRBJ1-5; D not certain. CDR1 is SEHNR and CDR2 is FQNEAQ in the germline V gene (reference sequence). This CDR3 comprises 13 residues. Trimming stripped 5 bases from V and 5 bases from J, with 10 bases between. The CDR3 region has the DNA TGTGCCAGCAGCCCCCGCCGGGATCAGCCCCAGCATTTT. It specifies CASSPRRDQPQHF.

This clone was seen a handful of times. V usage is TRBV5-5 and J usage is TRBJ2-7, with TRBD1 matching 9 bases. CDR1 is SGHKS, CDR2 YYEKEE, per germline (reference sequence). V was pared by 5 bases and J by 2 bases, with 11 bases of the junction left unmatched. The CDR3 is 16 amino acids. The CDR3: CASSRLPGQGAYEQYF. In DNA form, the CDR3 reads TGTGCCAGCAGTCGTCTCCCGGGACAGGGTGCCTACGAGCAGTACTTC.

The chain combines TRBV29-1 with TRBJ2-1; TRBD1 might be the D (5 bases). Germline assignment: CDR1 SQVTM and CDR2 ANQGSEA. V was pared by 7 bases and J by 3 bases, with 10 bases between. This CDR3 comprises 12 residues. This CDR3 is CSGSQVYNEQFF. The DNA of the CDR3 is TGCAGCGGGTCACAGGTCTACAATGAGCAGTTCTTC.

This clone was observed a few times. CDR3 nucleotides: TGTGCCACCAGCAGAGGTAGTGGCGCGGCTAGCTCTGGAAACACCATATATTTT. Protein product: CATSRGSGAASSGNTIYF. This chain links TRBV15 with TRBJ1-3; D not certain. The CDR3 is made up of 18 amino acids. Germline V gene data show CDR1 as LNHNV and CDR2 as YYDKDF (reference sequence). V shed 1 base and J shed 0 bases, with 16 bases lying between them.

This clone was recorded a few times. The rearrangement uses TRBV29-1 and TRBJ2-7; 12 bases align to TRBD1. Trimming cost V 7 bases and J 7 bases; bases outside gene matches: 11. Per germline, CDR1 SQVTM and CDR2 ANQGSEA. The length of the CDR3 is 14 residues. CDR3 bases: TGCAGCGCTGCGGGGGGACAGGGGGCTGGTGAGCAGTACTTC. Its translation: CSAAGGQGAGEQYF.

The chain couples TRBV14 to TRBJ2-5; 10 nucleotides match TRBD1. In germline, CDR1 is SGHDN, CDR2 FVKESK. CDR3 length: 19 amino acids. The junction had 14 bases not matched to a gene; V was cut back by 4 bases and J by 0 bases. DNA of the CDR3: TGTGCCAGCAGCCCATGGACAGGGGGTCTGGCGTATGACCAAGAGACCCAGTACTTC. This sequence encodes CASSPWTGGLAYDQETQYF.

The chain is built from TRBV7-2 and TRBJ2-7, with D hard to call. Germline lookup yields CDR1 SGHTA and CDR2 FQGNSA. V was clipped by 4 bases and J by 0 bases, with 19 bases between them. The CDR3 loop spans 17 amino acids. CDR3 bases: TGTGCCAGCAGCTCCACACGCCCCGGGTATAGCTCCTACGAGCAGTACTTC. It encodes CASSSTRPGYSSYEQYF. Variable domain in full (rest from reference TRBV7-2 and TRBJ2-7): GAGVSQSPSNKVTEKGKDVELRCDPISGHTALYWYRQSLGQGLEFLIYFQGNSAPDKSGLPSDRFSAERTGGSVSTLTIQRTQQEDSAVYLCASSSTRPGYSSYEQYFGPGTRLTVT.

The V gene is TRBV5-1, the J gene TRBJ2-7; the match to TRBD2 covers 7 bases. The CDR3 sequence is 18 residues long. CDR1 SGHRS and CDR2 YFSETQ come from the germline V gene. Trimming at V came to 2 bases and at J to 7 bases, leaving 21 bases not matched to a gene. The CDR3, as DNA: TGCGCCAGCAGCTTCACGGGTGCGGCTAGCGGCTACGAGGGGGAGCAGTACTTC. It specifies CASSFTGAASGYEGEQYF. The whole variable domain, remainder taken from reference TRBV5-1 and TRBJ2-7, is KAGVTQTPRYLIKTRGQQVTLSCSPISGHRSVSWYQQTPGQGLQFLFEYFSETQRNKGNFPGRFSGRQFSNSRSEMNVSTLELGDSALYLCASSFTGAASGYEGEQYFGPGTRLTVT.